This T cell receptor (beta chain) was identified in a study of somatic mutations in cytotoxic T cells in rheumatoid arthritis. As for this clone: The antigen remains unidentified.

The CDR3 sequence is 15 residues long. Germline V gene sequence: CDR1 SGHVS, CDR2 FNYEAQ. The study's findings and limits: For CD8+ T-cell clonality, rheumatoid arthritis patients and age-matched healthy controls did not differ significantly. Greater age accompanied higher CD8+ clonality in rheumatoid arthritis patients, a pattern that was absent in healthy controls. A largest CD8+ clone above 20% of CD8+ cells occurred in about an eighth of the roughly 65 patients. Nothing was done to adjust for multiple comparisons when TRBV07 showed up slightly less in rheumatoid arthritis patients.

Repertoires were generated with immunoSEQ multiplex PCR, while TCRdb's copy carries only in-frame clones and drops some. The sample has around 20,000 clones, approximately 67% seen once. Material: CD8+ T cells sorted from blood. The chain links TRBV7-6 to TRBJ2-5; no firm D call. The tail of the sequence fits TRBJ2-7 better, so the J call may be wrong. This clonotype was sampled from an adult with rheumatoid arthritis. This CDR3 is CASSLVGGDGGEQYF. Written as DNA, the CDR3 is TGTGCCAGCAGCTTAGTCGGCGGCGACGGCGGCGAGCAGTACTTC.